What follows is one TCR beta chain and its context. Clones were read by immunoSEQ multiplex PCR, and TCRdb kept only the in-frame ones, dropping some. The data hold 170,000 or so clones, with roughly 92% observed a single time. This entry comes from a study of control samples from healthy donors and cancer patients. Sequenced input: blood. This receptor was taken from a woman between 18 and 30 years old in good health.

The CDR3 loop reads CASSLNTGGNYGYTF. CDR3 nucleotides: TGTGCCAGCAGCTTAAACACAGGGGGTAACTATGGCTACACCTTC. The chain is built from TRBV11-2 and TRBJ1-2, with TRBD1 matching 8 bases. Trimming removed 2 bases from V and 1 base from J; junction bases left unmatched: 3. This CDR3 is 15 amino acids long. Germline V gene sequence: CDR1 SGHAT, CDR2 FQNNGV.